The next 10 T cell receptor beta chains were all read from a single sample in a study of graft-versus-host responses after intestinal transplantation. Libraries were prepared by immunoSEQ multiplex PCR; TCRdb keeps only in-frame clonotypes and omits some of them. The data contain about 88,000 clones, 85% to 95% of them singletons. Their antigen targets remain unknown. The starting material was unstimulated CD4+ T cells sorted from spleen or lymph node cells, obtained before transplant. These receptors were taken from a human donor who was the organ donor for an intestinal transplant.

This chain uses TRBV10-3 with TRBJ1-1; D call uncertain. Trimming took off 0 bases at V and 2 bases at J, with 7 bases between the two ends. Germline V gives CDR1 ENHRY, CDR2 SYGVKD. CDR3 length: 14 residues. CDR3 amino acids: CAISESSGNTEAFF. In nucleotides, the CDR3 is TGTGCCATCAGTGAGTCGTCGGGAAACACTGAAGCTTTCTTT.

This chain's CDR3 is CASSPKGGDTEAFF. Here the CDR3 DNA reads TGTGCCAGCAGCCCCAAGGGGGGGGACACTGAAGCTTTCTTT. The rearrangement links TRBV11-3 to TRBJ1-1, with a tentative D call TRBD1 (6 bases). Trimming removed 5 bases from V and 3 bases from J, with 13 bases in between. This CDR3 contains 14 residues. Per germline, CDR1 SGHNT and CDR2 YENEEA.

The CDR3 nucleotides read TGTGCCGCTGGGGGGTTGAACACTGAAGCTTTCTTT. Translating it yields CAAGGLNTEAFF. The chain recombines TRBV10-3 with TRBJ1-1; D is perhaps TRBD1 (5 bases). Germline CDR1 is ENHRY and CDR2 is SYGVKD. CDR3 length: 12 amino acids. V was clipped by 11 bases and J by 0 bases, with 10 bases between them.

This clone showed up just once. This chain links TRBV7-6 with TRBJ2-5; 12 bases line up with TRBD1. The CDR3 is 15 amino acids. Germline CDR1 SGHVS, CDR2 FNYEAQ. V lost 5 bases to trimming and J lost 4 bases; unmatched junction nucleotides: 5. Here the CDR3 DNA reads TGTGCCAGCAGCCGGGGACAGGGGGCGGGAGAGACCCAGTACTTC. Amino acid sequence: CASSRGQGAGETQYF.

The V call is TRBV9, the J call TRBJ2-3; the match to TRBD1 covers 7 bases. The CDR3 extends over 16 amino acids. V was clipped by 4 bases and J by 3 bases; unmatched bases: 11. From germline, CDR1 is SGDLS and CDR2 YYNGEE. In DNA form, the CDR3 reads TGTGCCAGCAGCCCAACCGGGACAGTGACTACAGATACGCAGTATTTT. This translates into CASSPTGTVTTDTQYF.

The chain joins TRBV2 to TRBJ1-4; the D is unclear. This CDR3 has 14 residues. V lost 9 bases to trimming and J lost 6 bases, with 17 bases between them. Germline V lookup: CDR1 SNHLY, CDR2 FYNNEI. CDR3 loop: CASVLAWGDEKLFF. Written as DNA, the CDR3 is TGTGCCAGTGTGTTGGCCTGGGGAGATGAAAAACTGTTTTTT.

This chain uses TRBV2 with TRBJ2-5; D is undetermined. This CDR3 contains 13 residues. V lost 6 bases, J lost 1 base, and 9 bases lay in between. Germline values: CDR1 SNHLY, CDR2 FYNNEI. The CDR3 region is CASSRQTQETQYF. For the CDR3, the DNA is TGTGCCAGCAGCAGACAAACCCAAGAGACCCAGTACTTC. The full variable domain, rest sourced from reference TRBV2 and TRBJ2-5, is EPEVTQTPSHQVTQMGQEVILRCVPISNHLYFYWYRQILGQKVEFLVSFYNNEISEKSEIFDDQFSVERPDGSNFTLKIRSTKLEDSAMYFCASSRQTQETQYFGPGTRLLVL.

As DNA, the CDR3 is TGTGCCAGCTCACCAACGCTAGCTTCCCCCTCCTACGAGCAGTACTTC. It codes for CASSPTLASPSYEQYF. The genes are TRBV18 and TRBJ2-7; TRBD2 might be the D (5 bases). Germline CDR1 KGHSH, CDR2 LQKENI. The CDR3 is made up of 16 amino acids. Between the trimmed V and J ends, which lost 2 bases and 0 bases, there was a span of 14 bases.

This clone was seen only once. The rearrangement uses TRBV6-5 and TRBJ2-7; maybe TRBD1 (5 bases). Germline CDR1 MNHEY, CDR2 SVGAGI. The V end lost 2 bases, the J end lost 5 bases, and 19 bases lay between the germline ends. The length of the CDR3 is 16 residues. The DNA of the CDR3 is TGTGCCAGCAGTTACGTTATGGGGCCGTCTAAAAACGAGCAGTACTTC. Protein: CASSYVMGPSKNEQYF.

The chain carries TRBV29-1 and TRBJ2-7; 7 nucleotides line up with TRBD1. Germline V gene sequence: CDR1 SQVTM, CDR2 ANQGSEA. This CDR3 comprises 13 residues. With V trimmed by 3 bases and J by 2 bases, 4 bases remained unmatched. Here the CDR3 DNA reads TGCAGCGTTGAGGGGCAGGGGGCCTACGAGCAGTACTTC. The encoded protein is CSVEGQGAYEQYF.